This T cell receptor beta chain appears in the sequencing data of a study of blood T cells in healthy people across ages. This clonotype appeared once. A clone one base away is much larger, so this may be a read error. Germline values: CDR1 MNHEY, CDR2 SVGAGI. There are 14 residues in the CDR3. Combining a sample-barcoded 5' primer with a J-beta primer mix, a second PCR ran for roughly 6 to 11 cycles. A single record per CDR3 protein comes from TCRdb applying MiXCR to the 5' RACE reads. The sample lists fewer than 900,000 distinct CDR3 sequences, roughly 41% seen once, with more than 20% in the top ten.

Source material: blood. The V call is TRBV6-5, the J call TRBJ2-7, with a possible D match to TRBD1 (5 bases). The last part of the DNA fits TRBJ2-5 better; the J call may be wrong. The clonotype was recovered from a woman aged 55 to 70 in good health. The CDR3 nucleotides are TGTGCCAGCGGTTCCCCGGACACCCAAGAGACCCAGTACTTC. This encodes CASGSPDTQETQYF.